This T cell receptor beta chain was captured in a study of control samples from healthy donors and cancer patients. CDR1 MNHNY and CDR2 SVGAGI come from the germline V gene (reference sequence). This CDR3 has 15 amino acids. With 5 bases removed from V and 4 bases from J, the gap between germline ends came to 14 bases. Here immunoSEQ multiplex PCR was the method, and the copy in TCRdb shows in-frame clones only, minus some. This repertoire shows 200,000 to 250,000 clones, roughly 94% found once; its top ten account for over 1.2%. This TCR came from a man between 45 and 60 years old in good health. The chain has TRBV6-6 and TRBJ2-2, with D perhaps TRBD1 or TRBD2 (5 bases each). The source material was blood. This CDR3 reads CASSLMGPGTGELFF. In DNA form, the CDR3 reads TGTGCCAGCAGTCTTATGGGACCCGGCACCGGGGAGCTGTTTTTT.